The clone carrying this T cell receptor (beta chain) was observed a handful of times. The antigen is undetermined. This record comes from a study of cytomegalovirus exposure and HLA in healthy donors. Notes on the study in general: There were a few CMV-associated chains whose specificity for CMV antigens was confirmed in vitro. The TCR clusters that emerged in the first cohort tended, a later analysis found, to co-occur in the 110 or so validation repertoires. The study labeled 150 or so TCR beta chains cytomegalovirus-associated.

Germline V CDR1 and CDR2: GTSNPN, SVGIG (reference sequence). The ends were cut back, 1 base at V and 7 bases at J, with 13 bases in the middle. CDR3 length: 13 residues. The method was immunoSEQ multiplex PCR; TCRdb's version includes in-frame clones alone and lacks a portion of them. The profile covers about 190,000 clones, with roughly 88% appearing a single time and around 1.6% taken by the ten largest. Separate from the roughly 670-subject first cohort, the approximately 130-subject validation cohort was the one that the donors belonged to. The receptor's source is a young woman in good health and CMV-seronegative. The chain links TRBV30 to TRBJ2-5; D possibly corresponds to TRBD2 (5 bases). Sequenced sample: PBMCs. The chain's CDR3 is CAWSATSYGTQYF. The CDR3 region has the DNA TGTGCCTGGAGTGCCACTAGTTACGGGACCCAGTACTTC.